This entry lists 27 T cell receptor beta chains sequenced from one sample in a study of cytomegalovirus exposure and HLA in healthy donors. Primers: 60 Vbeta forward and 13 Jbeta reverse. Libraries were prepared by immunoSEQ multiplex PCR; TCRdb keeps only in-frame clonotypes and omits some of them. The sample holds over 75,000 clones, about 80% seen once. Sequenced material: PBMCs. Receptors were obtained from a male donor in good health and CMV-seropositive.

The rearrangement uses TRBV9 and TRBJ2-3, with D uncertain. The germline CDR1 and CDR2 sequences are SGDLS and YYNGEE. V lost 0 bases, J lost 2 bases, and 4 bases lay in between. This CDR3 contains 13 residues. The CDR3 spells CASSVGYTDTQYF. In DNA form, the CDR3 reads TGTGCCAGCAGCGTAGGTTACACAGATACGCAGTATTTT.

This sequence joins TRBV9 and TRBJ1-3; a weak D match, TRBD1 (5 bases). Germline CDR1 is SGDLS and CDR2 is YYNGEE. This CDR3 has 14 residues. The V end was cut by 1 base, the J end by 4 bases, with 9 bases between. CDR3 nucleotide sequence: TGTGCCAGCAGCGTACAGGGTTACGGAAACACCATATATTTT. Residues: CASSVQGYGNTIYF. Full variable domain (outside the CDR3, taken from reference TRBV9 and TRBJ1-3): DSGVTQTPKHLITATGQRVTLRCSPRSGDLSVYWYQQSLDQGLQFLIQYYNGEERAKGNILERFSAQQFPDLHSELNLSSLELGDSALYFCASSVQGYGNTIYFGEGSWLTVV.

J is TRBJ1-5 and V is TRBV11-3, with D perhaps matching TRBD1 (6 bases). Looked up from germline, CDR1 is SGHNT and CDR2 is YENEEA. The CDR3 is 19 residues long. Trimming shortened V by 1 base and J by 0 bases, and 19 bases separated the two germline ends. CDR3 protein: CASSLGQIGQNYSNQPQHF. CDR3 in DNA: TGTGCCAGCAGCTTAGGTCAAATCGGACAGAATTATAGCAATCAGCCCCAGCATTTT.

The rearrangement joins TRBV6-5 to TRBJ1-4; 7 positions agree with TRBD1. Per germline, CDR1 MNHEY and CDR2 SVGAGI. The CDR3 runs 12 residues. Losses at the gene ends were 5 bases for V and 8 bases for J; bases not matched to a gene: 2. CDR3 coding DNA: TGTGCCAGCAGTCAGGACAGGGAAAAACTGTTTTTT. Residues: CASSQDREKLFF.

The chain couples TRBV11-3 to TRBJ1-3, with 8 bases that match TRBD1. Germline-derived CDR1 and CDR2 are SGHNT and YENEEA. This CDR3 comprises 17 residues. Trimming cost V 5 bases and J 0 bases; bases outside gene matches: 9. The CDR3 spells CASSPGQGRSSGNTIYF. For the CDR3, the DNA is TGTGCCAGCAGCCCCGGACAGGGAAGGTCCTCTGGAAACACCATATATTTT. Supplemented by reference TRBV11-3 and TRBJ1-3, the full variable domain reads EAGVVQSPRYKIIEKKQPVAFWCNPISGHNTLYWYLQNLGQGPELLIRYENEEAVDDSQLPKDRFSAERLKGVDSTLKIQPAELGDSAVYLCASSPGQGRSSGNTIYFGEGSWLTVV.

This chain joins TRBV21-1 and TRBJ1-5; the table's D call, TRBD1, has no DNA check behind it. TRBV21-1 is marked as a pseudogene. CDR3 length: 12 residues. CDR3 bases: TGTGCCAGCAGTCCGCAGAATCAGCCCCAGCATTTT. This codes for CASSPQNQPQHF.

This clone was observed once. The V call is TRBV30, the J call TRBJ2-3; 8 positions match TRBD1. The CDR3 consists of 14 residues. Per germline, CDR1 GTSNPN and CDR2 SVGIG (reference sequence). V dropped 1 base and J dropped 0; count of bases not matched to a gene: 0. The CDR3 sequence: CAWSDRGSTDTQYF. The CDR3 DNA follows: TGTGCCTGGAGTGACAGGGGGAGCACAGATACGCAGTATTTT.

This clone was counted a few times. The V and J genes are TRBV19 and TRBJ2-7, with 7 bases matching TRBD1. The V gene end was trimmed by 4 bases and the J gene end by 5 bases; junction bases not matched to a gene: 8. CDR3 size: 14 residues. Germline CDR1 is LNHDA and CDR2 is SQIVND (reference sequence). The CDR3 bases are TGTGCCAGTAGTACTACAGGGGTTCCCAACGAGCAGTACTTC. Protein product: CASSTTGVPNEQYF.

Only a few counts were recorded for this clone. The V gene is TRBV6-1, the J gene TRBJ1-2, with 10 bases matching TRBD1. J lost 4 bases, V lost 4 bases, and 0 bases had no gene match. Germline CDR1 reads MNHNS; CDR2 reads SASEGT. The CDR3 contains 13 residues. CDR3 region: CASSGDRGYGYTF. The CDR3 bases are TGTGCCAGCAGTGGGGACAGGGGCTATGGCTACACCTTC.

J is TRBJ1-4 and V is TRBV7-9, with D possibly matching TRBD1 (6 bases). Germline V gene data show CDR1 as SEHNR and CDR2 as FQNEAQ (reference sequence). V gave up 3 bases and J gave up 4 bases, with 9 bases separating them. This CDR3 is built from 14 residues. CDR3 residues: CASSLQGLNEKLFF. In DNA, the CDR3 is TGTGCCAGCAGCTTGCAGGGGCTTAATGAAAAACTGTTTTTT.

The V and J genes are TRBV29-1 and TRBJ1-5; 7 bases agree with TRBD1. The germline V gene has CDR1 SQVTM and CDR2 ANQGSEA. The V gene end was trimmed by 5 bases and the J gene end by 2 bases; junction bases not matched to a gene: 3. CDR3 size: 13 residues. This chain's CDR3 is CSVTTGGNQPQHF. CDR3 DNA: TGCAGCGTTACCACAGGGGGCAATCAGCCCCAGCATTTT.

This rearrangement joins TRBV13 to TRBJ2-1; the match to TRBD2 covers 10 bases. V lost 8 bases to trimming and J lost 4 bases; unmatched junction nucleotides: 11. The CDR3 is 16 residues long. From germline, CDR1 is PRHDT and CDR2 FYEKMQ (reference sequence). The CDR3 sequence: CASRSGGAFTYNEQFF. CDR3 DNA sequence: TGTGCCAGCCGGAGCGGGGGGGCCTTTACTTACAATGAGCAGTTCTTC.

The chain links TRBV5-8 to TRBJ2-7; D possibly corresponds to TRBD1 (5 bases). Germline CDR1 reads SGHTS; CDR2 reads YDEGEE. The ends were cut back, 1 base at V and 3 bases at J, with 8 bases in the middle. There are 13 residues in the CDR3. The CDR3 region is CASSLSQGYEQYF. The CDR3, as DNA: TGTGCCAGCAGCTTGTCCCAGGGCTACGAGCAGTACTTC.

The chain recombines TRBV6-6 with TRBJ1-5; D is unclear. The germline gives CDR1 MNHNY, CDR2 SVGAGI (reference sequence). CDR3 length: 14 amino acids. V was trimmed by 7 bases and J by 6 bases, leaving 16 bases between them. CDR3 nucleotide sequence: TGTGCCAGCAACTACCTTGTGGAGGGTCAGCCCCAGCATTTT. This codes for CASNYLVEGQPQHF.

The rearrangement joins TRBV2 to TRBJ1-1, with TRBD1 as a possible D gene (5 bases). Germline CDR1 SNHLY, CDR2 FYNNEI. The CDR3 loop spans 12 amino acids. Trimming stripped 11 bases from V and 2 bases from J, with 12 bases between. CDR3 DNA sequence: TGTGCCGGACAAGCTTTAAACACTGAAGCTTTCTTT. Its translation: CAGQALNTEAFF.

The rearrangement joins TRBV7-8 to TRBJ2-1, with D possibly matching TRBD2 (6 bases). This CDR3 is built from 15 residues. Germline lookup yields CDR1 SGHVS and CDR2 FQNEAQ. The V end was cut by 2 bases, the J end by 2 bases, with 10 bases between. This CDR3 reads CASSLNSGPYNEQFF. The DNA of the CDR3 is TGTGCCAGCAGCTTAAATAGCGGTCCCTACAATGAGCAGTTCTTC.

The genes are TRBV19 and TRBJ2-5; perhaps TRBD1 as D (5 bases). Germline loops: CDR1 LNHDA, CDR2 SQIVND (reference sequence). The ends were cut back, 4 bases at V and 5 bases at J, with 20 bases in the middle. This CDR3 spans 16 amino acids. CDR3 amino acids: CASSNTQGRLTETQYF. The CDR3 region has the DNA TGTGCCAGTAGTAATACTCAGGGCCGTTTGACCGAGACCCAGTACTTC.

V usage is TRBV30 and J usage is TRBJ1-1; D is uncertain. CDR3 length: 14 residues. Germline V gene sequence: CDR1 GTSNPN, CDR2 SVGIG (reference sequence). The V gene lost 0 bases and the J gene lost 5 bases, with 13 bases spanning the gap. The CDR3 nucleotides read TGTGCCTGGAGTGTACGGCCGGGAGAGACTGAAGCTTTCTTT. Its protein product is CAWSVRPGETEAFF.

CDR3 protein: CASSLRDRDNEQYF. The CDR3 nucleotides read TGTGCCAGCAGCTTGAGGGACAGGGACAACGAGCAGTACTTC. The chain carries TRBV13 and TRBJ2-7; 9 bases align to TRBD1. Germline loops: CDR1 PRHDT, CDR2 FYEKMQ (reference sequence). The CDR3 is 14 residues long. V gave up 3 bases and J gave up 5 bases; unmatched junction bases: 5. The variable domain in full, with the rest retrieved from reference TRBV13 and TRBJ2-7, is AAGVIQSPRHLIKEKRETATLKCYPIPRHDTVYWYQQGPGQDPQFLISFYEKMQSDKGSIPDRFSAQQFSDYHSELNMSSLELGDSALYFCASSLRDRDNEQYFGPGTRLTVT.

The sample holds a few counts of this clone. The CDR3 region has the DNA TGTGCCAGCAGCCCGGACAGGGGGTCCTACGAGCAGTACTTC. This encodes CASSPDRGSYEQYF. The chain links TRBV7-2 to TRBJ2-7; 10 bases align to TRBD1. V lost 5 bases, J lost 1 base, and 2 bases stayed unmatched. This CDR3 region has 14 residues. Per the germline V gene, CDR1 is SGHTA and CDR2 is FQGNSA.

The chain has TRBV29-1 and TRBJ2-3, with 7 bases matching TRBD1. Losses at the gene ends were 4 bases for V and 0 bases for J; bases not matched to a gene: 4. The CDR3 is 14 residues long. The germline CDR1 and CDR2 sequences are SQVTM and ANQGSEA. The CDR3 is CSVGGQTSTDTQYF. The CDR3 DNA follows: TGCAGCGTTGGGGGACAGACTAGCACAGATACGCAGTATTTT.

V and J are TRBV25-1 and TRBJ1-4, with a possible D match to TRBD1 (6 bases). The V gene's germline CDR1 is MGHDK and CDR2 SYGVNS. Trimming cost V 2 bases and J 2 bases, with 9 bases left between them. The CDR3 runs to 15 residues. The CDR3: CASSETGYTNEKLFF. CDR3 nucleotide sequence: TGTGCCAGCAGTGAAACAGGGTACACTAATGAAAAACTGTTTTTT. The full variable domain, completed using reference TRBV25-1 and TRBJ1-4, is EADIYQTPRYLVIGTGKKITLECSQTMGHDKMYWYQQDPGMELHLIHYSYGVNSTEKGDLSSESTVSRIRTEHFPLTLESARPSHTSQYLCASSETGYTNEKLFFGSGTQLSVL.

The CDR3 nucleotides read TGTGCCAGTAGTATCACTAGCGGGGGGGGTAGCACAGATACGCAGTATTTT. Translated, it gives CASSITSGGGSTDTQYF. The chain carries TRBV19 and TRBJ2-3; 13 bases are a match to TRBD2. The CDR3 has 17 residues. With V trimmed by 3 bases and J by 0 bases, 3 bases remained unmatched. Germline loops: CDR1 LNHDA, CDR2 SQIVND (reference sequence).

The rearrangement uses TRBV11-2 and TRBJ1-2; no firm D call. CDR1 is SGHAT and CDR2 is FQNNGV in the germline V gene. The CDR3 has 15 residues. Trimming stripped 2 bases from V and 2 bases from J, with 12 bases between. CDR3 protein: CASSLFRGWNYGYTF. The CDR3 DNA follows: TGTGCCAGCAGCTTATTTAGAGGGTGGAACTATGGCTACACCTTC.

The rearrangement uses TRBV2 and TRBJ1-1; D not resolved. Germline-derived CDR1 and CDR2 are SNHLY and FYNNEI. Trimming shortened V by 3 bases and J by 5 bases, and 10 bases separated the two germline ends. CDR3 length: 13 residues. CDR3 nucleotide sequence: TGTGCCAGCAGTGATAATCCCGGGACTGAAGCTTTCTTT. This sequence encodes CASSDNPGTEAFF.

This clone was detected a few times. This chain joins TRBV19 and TRBJ1-5; TRBD1 is a possible D gene (5 bases). Germline lookup yields CDR1 LNHDA and CDR2 SQIVND (reference sequence). There are 15 residues in the CDR3. V was cut by 4 bases and J by 6 bases, with 16 bases left in between. CDR3 protein: CASSTSGTQTQPQHF. In nucleotides, the CDR3 is TGTGCCAGTAGTACCTCCGGGACTCAGACTCAGCCCCAGCATTTT.

V gene TRBV19 combines with J gene TRBJ1-5; maybe TRBD1 (6 bases). Germline V gene lookup returns CDR1 LNHDA and CDR2 SQIVND (reference sequence). V dropped 3 bases and J dropped 0 bases, with 9 bases sitting between them. This CDR3 is 15 amino acids long. CDR3 DNA sequence: TGTGCCAGTAGTATTACAGGGTTTAGCAATCAGCCCCAGCATTTT. This sequence encodes CASSITGFSNQPQHF.